The 15 T cell receptor beta chains reported below all come from one sample, sequenced in a study of T cell clonality in common variable immunodeficiency. The protocol was immunoSEQ multiplex PCR, while the TCRdb copy is restricted to in-frame clones and leaves out a portion. Altogether about 45,000 clones were found in the sample, and no singletons occur. Sequencing input: peripheral blood mononuclear cells. The receptors were sampled from a person between 18 and 70 years old in good health.

This clone occurred many times. The read finishes 3 residues shy of the CDR3 end, and the germline J gene is used to complete it. The chain has TRBV5-1 and TRBJ2-1, with TRBD1 matching over 7 bases. Germline V gene data show CDR1 as SGHRS and CDR2 as YFSETQ. After removal of 4 bases from V and 6 bases from J, the junction contained 4 bases not matched to a gene. This CDR3 is built from 13 residues. CDR3 amino acids: CASSPTGANEQFF. The part of the CDR3 DNA that was read is TGCGCCAGCAGCCCCACAGGGGCCAATGAG. The full variable domain, in which reference TRBV5-1 and TRBJ2-1 provide the parts outside the CDR3, is KAGVTQTPRYLIKTRGQQVTLSCSPISGHRSVSWYQQTPGQGLQFLFEYFSETQRNKGNFPGRFSGRQFSNSRSEMNVSTLELGDSALYLCASSPTGANEQFFGPGTRLTVL.

This clone was found many times. The read stops 3 residues short of the end of the CDR3; the missing end is completed from the germline J gene. The chain uses TRBV7-2 and TRBJ2-5; TRBD1 matches 11 bases. The CDR3 length is 15 residues. The germline V gene encodes CDR1 SGHTA and CDR2 FQGNSA. V shed 1 base and J 5 bases; nucleotides not matched to a gene: 3. CDR3 DNA (partial): TGTGCCAGCAGCTTAGTCAGGGACAGGGGGGAGACC. Protein product: CASSLVRDRGET. In full, the CDR3 is CASSLVRDRGETQYF.

This clone was observed many times. The read gets to within 3 residues of the CDR3 end, and the germline J gene fills in the rest. The J gene is TRBJ2-4, the V gene TRBV10-3; D possibly corresponds to TRBD2 (7 bases). The CDR3 runs to 19 residues. CDR1 and CDR2 (germline): ENHRY, SYGVKD. CDR3 loop: CAIGTVGGLPGKKVLSQYF. The covered CDR3 bases are TGTGCCATCGGCACGGTGGGGGGGCTCCCCGGGAAAAAGGTTTTATCT.

As for this clone: The CDR3 end falls 3 residues outside the read, so it is completed with the germline J gene. The V call is TRBV11-3, the J call TRBJ2-7; 10 bases align to TRBD2. V trimming: 4 bases; J trimming: 6 bases; junction bases outside the gene matches: 3. This CDR3 comprises 13 residues. Germline V gene sequence: CDR1 SGHNT, CDR2 YENEEA. The part of the CDR3 DNA that was read is TGTGCCAGCAGCTCCGGACTAGCGGCCGAG. Its translation is CASSSGLAAE. The complete CDR3 sequence is CASSSGLAAEQYF.

This clone was recorded a few times. The read finishes 3 residues shy of the CDR3 end, and the germline J gene is used to complete it. V usage is TRBV18 and J usage is TRBJ2-1; D unclear. V was trimmed by 0 bases and J by 0 bases, leaving 3 bases between them. Germline V gene data show CDR1 as KGHSH and CDR2 as LQKENI. The CDR3 consists of 14 residues. CDR3 protein: CASSPPASYNEQFF. The CDR3 bases that were read are TGTGCCAGCTCACCACCAGCCTCCTACAATGAG.

Ten or more counts support this clone. The CDR3 end lies 3 residues beyond the end of the read and is filled in from the germline J gene. The chain couples TRBV20-1 to TRBJ1-6; TRBD1 matches at 8 bases. The CDR3 has 16 amino acids. V lost 6 bases, J lost 0 bases, and 7 bases stayed unmatched. CDR1 and CDR2 (germline): DFQATT, SNEGSKA (reference sequence). The CDR3 is CSAPRTGLSYNSPLHF. CDR3 DNA, as far as it was read: TGCAGTGCCCCCAGGACAGGGCTCTCCTATAATTCACCC.

The sample holds many counts of this clone. The CDR3 sequence: CASSLSGPNNEQFF. The sequenced part of the CDR3 DNA is TGTGCCAGCAGCTTAAGTGGCCCCAACAATGAG. This sequence joins TRBV7-3 and TRBJ2-1; D not certain. The read ends 3 residues early relative to the CDR3; the germline J gene fills the gap. Germline V gene sequence: CDR1 SGHTA, CDR2 FQGTGA. The CDR3 covers 14 residues. V gave up 1 base and J gave up 5 bases, with 9 bases separating them.

This clone came up many times. Coverage ceases 3 residues before the CDR3 finishes, and the germline J gene fills in the end. The J gene is TRBJ1-1, the V gene TRBV2, with D perhaps TRBD1 (6 bases). The CDR3 is 13 residues long. Germline V gene sequence: CDR1 SNHLY, CDR2 FYNNEI. V was shortened by 10 bases and J by 0 bases, with 12 bases between the two germline ends. CDR3 residues: CATRQEMNTEAFF. CDR3 DNA (partial): TGTGCCACCCGACAGGAGATGAACACTGAA.

The table lists this clone with many counts. Sequence at one end of the junction differs from germline and may be a read error. Coverage ceases 3 residues before the CDR3 finishes, and the germline J gene fills in the end. The chain recombines TRBV12-3 or TRBV12-4 with TRBJ1-2; TRBD1 agrees at 12 bases. The CDR3 is 15 residues long. The CDR3 bases that were read are TGTGCCAGCAGATTAGGGACAGGGGGCTACTATGGC. Translated: CASRLGTGGYYG. The full-length CDR3 reads as CASRLGTGGYYGYTF.

In its sample, this clone was seen many times. The read stops 3 residues short of the end of the CDR3; the missing end is completed from the germline J gene. The sample has other DNA sequences that encode this CDR3 too. The chain combines TRBV7-9 with TRBJ1-6, with a tentative D call TRBD1 (5 bases). The CDR3 loop spans 15 amino acids. The germline V gene encodes CDR1 SEHNR and CDR2 FQNEAQ (reference sequence). Trimming removed 4 bases from V and 11 bases from J, with 18 bases in between. CDR3 DNA (partial): TGTGCCAGCAGCTCCGGAGGGGTTTCAGGGCCACCC. It translates to CASSSGGVSGPP. The full CDR3 is CASSSGGVSGPPLHF.

The table lists this clone with many counts. Read data end 3 residues before the CDR3 end; the end is taken from the germline J gene. V and J are TRBV7-3 and TRBJ2-3, with 7 positions matching TRBD2. The germline V gene encodes CDR1 SGHTA and CDR2 FQGTGA. CDR3 length equals 14 residues. Germline trimming cut 4 bases from V and 5 bases from J; bases unmatched to any gene: 6. The sequenced part of the CDR3 DNA is TGTGCCAGCAGCTCGAGCGGGAATCTAGATACG. Protein product: CASSSSGNLDT. The complete CDR3 reads CASSSSGNLDTQYF.

This clone was observed many times. The read comes to an end 3 residues before the CDR3 does, leaving the germline J gene to fill in the end. This chain uses TRBV6-1 with TRBJ1-2; unclear D gene. V shed 1 base and J shed 7 bases, with 4 bases lying between them. Germline CDR1 and CDR2: MNHNS and SASEGT. CDR3 length: 11 amino acids. The CDR3 sequence is CASSEGGGYTF. CDR3 DNA (partial): TGTGCCAGCAGTGAAGGAGGTGGC.

This clone was recorded at least ten times. CDR3 in amino acids: CASSLERGAGAPGEQFF. Partial CDR3 DNA: TGTGCCAGCAGCTTAGAACGGGGAGCGGGGGCCCCGGGTGAG. V usage is TRBV7-8 and J usage is TRBJ2-1, with 8 bases identical to TRBD2. The read gets to within 3 residues of the CDR3 end, and the germline J gene fills in the rest. This CDR3 has 17 amino acids. The V gene end was trimmed by 1 base and the J gene end by 9 bases; junction bases not matched to a gene: 14. From germline, CDR1 is SGHVS and CDR2 FQNEAQ.

In this sample, this clone turned up many times. The CDR3 is cut off 3 residues early in the read; its end comes from the germline J gene. The chain carries TRBV28 and TRBJ1-4; D is ambiguous. The V end was cut by 6 bases, the J end by 8 bases, with 13 bases between. The CDR3 is made up of 13 amino acids. Germline V gives CDR1 MDHEN, CDR2 SYDVKM. The CDR3 bases that were read are TGTGCCAGCAGCCTTGGCCTGAGGGAAAAA. Its translation is CASSLGLREK. The whole CDR3 region reads CASSLGLREKLFF.

This clone occurred many times. Read coverage stops 3 residues before the CDR3 terminus; the germline J gene supplies the remainder. This chain joins TRBV18 and TRBJ1-5, with D tentatively TRBD1 (6 bases). CDR3 size: 16 residues. Germline V CDR1 and CDR2: KGHSH, LQKENI. Trimming shortened V by 2 bases and J by 7 bases, and 18 bases separated the two germline ends. The CDR3 loop reads CASSPTSSGDEQPQHF. The sequenced part of the CDR3 DNA is TGTGCCAGCTCACCAACGTCGTCAGGGGATGAGCAGCCC.